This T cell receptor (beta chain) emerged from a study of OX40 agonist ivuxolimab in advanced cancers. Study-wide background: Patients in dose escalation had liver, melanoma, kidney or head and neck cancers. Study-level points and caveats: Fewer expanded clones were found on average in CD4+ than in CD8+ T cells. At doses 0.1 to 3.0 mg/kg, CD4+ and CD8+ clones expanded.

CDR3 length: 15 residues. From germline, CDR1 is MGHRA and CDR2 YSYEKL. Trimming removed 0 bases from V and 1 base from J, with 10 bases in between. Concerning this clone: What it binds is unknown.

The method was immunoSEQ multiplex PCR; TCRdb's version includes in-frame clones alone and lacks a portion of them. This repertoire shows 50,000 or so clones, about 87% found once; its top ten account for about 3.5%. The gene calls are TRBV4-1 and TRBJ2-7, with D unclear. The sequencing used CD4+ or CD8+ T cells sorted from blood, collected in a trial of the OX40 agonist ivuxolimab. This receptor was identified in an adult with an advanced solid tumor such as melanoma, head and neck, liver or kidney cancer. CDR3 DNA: TGCGCCAGCAGCCAAGATCTGTACAAATCCTACGAGCAGTACTTC. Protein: CASSQDLYKSYEQYF.